The 21 T cell receptor beta chains given below trace back to one sample, sequenced in a study of blood T cell repertoires in COVID-19. Measured with immunoSEQ multiplex PCR; TCRdb has only the in-frame clones, and not every one. The table lists around 250,000 clones, approximately 86% of them singletons, with roughly 4% in the top ten. The sequenced material came from peripheral blood. The receptors stem from a man aged 18-30 years with active or convalescent COVID-19.

This rearrangement joins TRBV28 to TRBJ1-2; D possibly corresponds to TRBD1 (5 bases). V was pared by 3 bases and J by 6 bases, with 14 bases between. The CDR3 loop spans 14 amino acids. CDR1 is MDHEN, CDR2 SYDVKM, per germline. CDR3: CASSFGQGINGYTF. Written as DNA, the CDR3 is TGTGCCAGCAGTTTCGGGCAGGGAATAAATGGCTACACCTTC.

This clone was detected once. The rearrangement uses TRBV7-9 and TRBJ2-7, with 7 nucleotides matching TRBD1. CDR3 length equals 14 residues. In germline, CDR1 is SEHNR, CDR2 FQNEAQ (reference sequence). Trimming took 7 bases from V and 0 from J; bases not matched to a gene: 6. The CDR3 DNA is TGTGCCAGCACCGGACAGGTGTTCTCCTACGAGCAGTACTTC. Translation: CASTGQVFSYEQYF.

V is TRBV7-9 and J is TRBJ1-1; a possible D gene is TRBD1 (5 bases). Germline V gene data show CDR1 as SEHNR and CDR2 as FQNEAQ (reference sequence). The CDR3 has 14 amino acids. V gave up 5 bases and J gave up 1 base, with 11 bases separating them. CDR3 DNA sequence: TGTGCCAGCAGCCCCCAAACAGGGAACACTGAAGCTTTCTTT. Its protein is CASSPQTGNTEAFF.

The rearrangement uses TRBV6-5 and TRBJ1-3; D gene uncertain. CDR3 size: 11 residues. V lost 11 bases and J lost 3, with 8 bases in between. Germline V gene lookup returns CDR1 MNHEY and CDR2 SVGAGI. Written as DNA, the CDR3 is TGTGCCGGGCACGGTGGAAACACCATATATTTT. As protein: CAGHGGNTIYF.

This chain joins TRBV7-6 and TRBJ2-5, with TRBD1 as a possible D gene (6 bases). CDR1 and CDR2 from the germline V gene are SGHVS and FNYEAQ. V lost 5 bases to trimming and J lost 1 base, with 11 bases between them. This CDR3 comprises 14 residues. CDR3 residues: CASSPLGGQETQYF. CDR3 bases: TGTGCCAGCAGCCCCCTAGGGGGCCAAGAGACCCAGTACTTC.

The CDR3 spells CASTSLRLRTDTQYF. CDR3 nucleotides: TGTGCCAGCACCTCGTTGCGTCTTCGCACAGATACGCAGTATTTT. V gene TRBV7-9 combines with J gene TRBJ2-3; no firm D call. The V gene's germline CDR1 is SEHNR and CDR2 FQNEAQ (reference sequence). The CDR3 loop spans 15 amino acids. Trimming removed 7 bases from V and 1 base from J, with 15 bases in between.

The chain joins TRBV7-2 to TRBJ1-2, with D maybe TRBD1 (5 bases). The CDR3 has 13 amino acids. V was trimmed by 5 bases and J by 7 bases, leaving 14 bases between them. In germline, CDR1 is SGHTA, CDR2 FQGNSA. CDR3 in DNA: TGTGCCAGCAGCGGACAACATCATGTTGGCTACACCTTC. Protein: CASSGQHHVGYTF. Looking up the rest from reference TRBV7-2 and TRBJ1-2 gives the full variable domain: GAGVSQSPSNKVTEKGKDVELRCDPISGHTALYWYRQSLGQGLEFLIYFQGNSAPDKSGLPSDRFSAERTGGSVSTLTIQRTQQEDSAVYLCASSGQHHVGYTFGSGTRLTVV.

The chain links TRBV3-1 (or the pseudogene TRBV3-2) to TRBJ1-2; the match to TRBD1 covers 7 bases. The CDR3 loop spans 12 amino acids. Per the germline V gene, CDR1 is LGHDT and CDR2 is YNNKEL (reference sequence). V was clipped by 1 base and J by 9 bases; unmatched bases: 2. The CDR3 DNA is TGTGCCAGCAGCCAAGCGGACAGGAGCTACACCTTC. This sequence encodes CASSQADRSYTF.

The chain employs TRBV2 and TRBJ1-1, with D unclear. Trimming stripped 7 bases from V and 3 bases from J, with 6 bases between. Germline V lookup: CDR1 SNHLY, CDR2 FYNNEI. CDR3 length equals 11 residues. CDR3 in amino acids: CASTPDTEAFF. The CDR3 region has the DNA TGTGCCAGCACACCAGACACTGAAGCTTTCTTT.

This chain connects TRBV7-3 to TRBJ2-2; D is possibly TRBD2 (6 bases). Germline V gives CDR1 SGHTA, CDR2 FQGTGA. The germline V and J ends were trimmed by 5 bases and 5 bases, with 9 bases remaining between them. The CDR3 extends over 13 amino acids. The CDR3 region has the DNA TGTGCCAGCAGCAATGGAGGGACCGGGGAGCTGTTTTTT. It is translated as CASSNGGTGELFF.

This chain uses TRBV6-4 with TRBJ2-3; TRBD1 agrees at 10 bases. This CDR3 is built from 14 residues. V shed 2 bases and J 4 bases; nucleotides not matched to a gene: 0. Germline V gene sequence: CDR1 MRHNA, CDR2 SNTAGT. Here the CDR3 reads CASSDGQGADTQYF. The CDR3 DNA reads as TGTGCCAGCAGTGACGGACAGGGGGCAGATACGCAGTATTTT.

The rearrangement joins TRBV7-2 to TRBJ2-7, with unresolved D. Per the germline V gene, CDR1 is SGHTA and CDR2 is FQGNSA. V lost 2 bases and J lost 0, with 11 bases in between. The CDR3 is 15 residues long. In nucleotides, the CDR3 is TGTGCCAGCAGCTTATTCGCAGGTAGCTCCTACGAGCAGTACTTC. Protein sequence: CASSLFAGSSYEQYF. The whole variable domain, remainder taken from reference TRBV7-2 and TRBJ2-7, is GAGVSQSPSNKVTEKGKDVELRCDPISGHTALYWYRQSLGQGLEFLIYFQGNSAPDKSGLPSDRFSAERTGGSVSTLTIQRTQQEDSAVYLCASSLFAGSSYEQYFGPGTRLTVT.

The chain uses TRBV13 and TRBJ1-3, with D tentatively TRBD1 (6 bases). Trimming pared 3 bases from V and 0 bases from J, leaving 15 bases between. The V gene's germline CDR1 is PRHDT and CDR2 FYEKMQ (reference sequence). This CDR3 is built from 17 residues. The CDR3 region has the DNA TGTGCCAGCAGCTTCCCGACAGGAGGATACTCTGGAAACACCATATATTTT. It codes for CASSFPTGGYSGNTIYF.

This clone has more than one count but fewer than ten. The rearrangement joins TRBV10-1 to TRBJ2-1, with 12 positions matching TRBD2. Trimming took 4 bases from V and 6 from J; bases not matched to a gene: 7. The CDR3 consists of 16 residues. Germline-derived CDR1 and CDR2 are WNHNN and SYGVQD (reference sequence). CDR3 loop: CASSVSTSGGSNEQFF. Written as DNA, the CDR3 is TGCGCCAGCAGTGTCTCGACTAGCGGGGGTTCCAATGAGCAGTTCTTC.

The chain recombines TRBV28 with TRBJ1-2, with TRBD1 identical over 7 bases. This CDR3 has 14 residues. Germline CDR1 and CDR2: MDHEN and SYDVKM. With V trimmed by 3 bases and J by 8 bases, 9 bases remained unmatched. As DNA, the CDR3 is TGTGCCAGCAGTTTGGGACAGCCTTTTGGAGGCTACACCTTC. Residues: CASSLGQPFGGYTF.

The rearrangement links TRBV5-1 to TRBJ1-1; TRBD1 aligns across 7 bases. Per germline, CDR1 SGHRS and CDR2 YFSETQ. The trim removed 3 bases at V and 7 bases at J, leaving 6 bases unmatched. The CDR3 contains 13 residues. As DNA, the CDR3 is TGCGCCAGCAGCTCTACAGGGGAATTTGAAGCTTTCTTT. Its translation: CASSSTGEFEAFF.

V usage is TRBV19 and J usage is TRBJ2-7; D possibly corresponds to TRBD2 (6 bases). The germline V gene encodes CDR1 LNHDA and CDR2 SQIVND (reference sequence). This CDR3 has 13 residues. Trimming removed 5 bases from V and 6 bases from J, with 14 bases in between. Written as DNA, the CDR3 is TGTGCCAGTAGTGCGGGACCCAGAGCCGAGCAGTACTTC. Translation gives CASSAGPRAEQYF.

The V gene is TRBV19, the J gene TRBJ1-4, with 8 bases that match TRBD1. The V segment lost 8 bases and the J segment 4 bases; nucleotides outside the gene matches: 3. This CDR3 comprises 13 residues. The germline V gene encodes CDR1 LNHDA and CDR2 SQIVND (reference sequence). CDR3 sequence (DNA): TGTGCCAGTCGACAGGGGTATAATGAAAAACTGTTTTTT. Translating gives CASRQGYNEKLFF.

The V and J genes are TRBV21-1 and TRBJ2-5; the table's D call TRBD2 went unverified against the DNA. TRBV21-1 is annotated as a pseudogene. CDR3 length: 14 residues. The DNA for the CDR3 is TGTGCCAGCAGCAAACTAGCGGGAGGAGAGACCCAGTACTTC. Protein: CASSKLAGGETQYF.

V gene TRBV19 combines with J gene TRBJ2-1; TRBD1 aligns across 10 bases. Germline CDR1 LNHDA, CDR2 SQIVND (reference sequence). CDR3 length equals 15 residues. J gave up 4 bases and V 4 bases, and 4 bases lay outside the gene matches. CDR3 protein: CASSTRQGAYNEQFF. DNA for the CDR3: TGTGCCAGTAGTACCAGACAGGGGGCTTACAATGAGCAGTTCTTC.

The chain has TRBV5-1 and TRBJ1-1; D is perhaps TRBD1 (6 bases). The CDR3 consists of 14 residues. Germline V gives CDR1 SGHRS, CDR2 YFSETQ. Trimming cost V 2 bases and J 4 bases, with 12 bases left between them. The CDR3 DNA reads as TGCGCCAGCAGCTTTTACAGGGAATCCACTGAAGCTTTCTTT. Its protein product is CASSFYRESTEAFF.